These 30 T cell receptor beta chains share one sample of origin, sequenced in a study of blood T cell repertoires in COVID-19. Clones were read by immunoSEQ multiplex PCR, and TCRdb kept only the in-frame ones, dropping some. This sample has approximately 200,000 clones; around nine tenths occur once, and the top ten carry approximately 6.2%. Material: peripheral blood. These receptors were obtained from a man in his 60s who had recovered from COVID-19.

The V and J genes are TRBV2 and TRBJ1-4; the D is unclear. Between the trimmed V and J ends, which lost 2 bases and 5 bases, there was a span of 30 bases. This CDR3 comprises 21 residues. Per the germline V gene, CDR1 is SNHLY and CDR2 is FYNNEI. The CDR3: CASSEQSRWPPLTATNEKLFF. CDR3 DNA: TGTGCCAGCAGTGAACAATCCAGGTGGCCCCCTCTGACCGCTACAAATGAAAAACTGTTTTTT. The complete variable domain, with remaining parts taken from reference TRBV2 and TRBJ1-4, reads EPEVTQTPSHQVTQMGQEVILRCVPISNHLYFYWYRQILGQKVEFLVSFYNNEISEKSEIFDDQFSVERPDGSNFTLKIRSTKLEDSAMYFCASSEQSRWPPLTATNEKLFFGSGTQLSVL.

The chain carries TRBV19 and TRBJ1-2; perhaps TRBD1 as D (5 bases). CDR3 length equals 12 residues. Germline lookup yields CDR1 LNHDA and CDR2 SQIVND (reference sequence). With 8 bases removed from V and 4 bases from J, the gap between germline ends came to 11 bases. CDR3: CASSDSPYGYTF. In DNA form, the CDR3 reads TGTGCCAGTTCCGACAGCCCCTATGGCTACACCTTC.

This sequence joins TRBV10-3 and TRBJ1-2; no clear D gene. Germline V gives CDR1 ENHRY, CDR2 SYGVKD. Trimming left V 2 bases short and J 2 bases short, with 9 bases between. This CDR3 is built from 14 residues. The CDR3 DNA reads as TGTGCCATCAGTGAGAGAGCACAGAACTATGGCTACACCTTC. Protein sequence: CAISERAQNYGYTF.

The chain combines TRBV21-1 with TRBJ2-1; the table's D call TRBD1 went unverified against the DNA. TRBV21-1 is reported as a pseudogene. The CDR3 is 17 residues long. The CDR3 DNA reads TGTGCCAGCAGCCGAAGATTATATAACAGCTCCTACAATGAGCAGTTCTTC. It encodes CASSRRLYNSSYNEQFF.

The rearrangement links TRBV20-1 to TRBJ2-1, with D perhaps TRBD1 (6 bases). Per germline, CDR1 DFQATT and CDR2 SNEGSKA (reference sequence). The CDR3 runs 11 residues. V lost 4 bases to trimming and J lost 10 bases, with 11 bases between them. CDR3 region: CSATHRGEQFF. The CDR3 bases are TGCAGTGCTACCCATAGGGGGGAGCAGTTCTTC.

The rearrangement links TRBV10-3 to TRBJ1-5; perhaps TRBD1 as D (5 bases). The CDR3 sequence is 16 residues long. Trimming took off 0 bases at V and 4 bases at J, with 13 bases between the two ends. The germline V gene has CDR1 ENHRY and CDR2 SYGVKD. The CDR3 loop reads CAISESGQGRNQPQHF. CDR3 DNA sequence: TGTGCCATCAGTGAGTCCGGGCAGGGAAGGAATCAGCCCCAGCATTTT.

CDR3 region: CASSAGTGRAFF. DNA of the CDR3: TGCGCCAGCAGCGCCGGGACAGGGAGAGCTTTCTTT. The genes are TRBV10-1 and TRBJ1-1; 9 positions match TRBD1. CDR1 WNHNN and CDR2 SYGVQD come from the germline V gene (reference sequence). The CDR3 runs 12 residues. V gave up 6 bases and J gave up 10 bases; unmatched junction bases: 6.

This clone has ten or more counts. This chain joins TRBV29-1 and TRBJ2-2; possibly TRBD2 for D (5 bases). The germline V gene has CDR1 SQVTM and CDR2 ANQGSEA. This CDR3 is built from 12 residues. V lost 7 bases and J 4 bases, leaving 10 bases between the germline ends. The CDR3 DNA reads TGCAGCGCGGGCCGGGGCACCGGGGAGCTGTTTTTT. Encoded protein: CSAGRGTGELFF.

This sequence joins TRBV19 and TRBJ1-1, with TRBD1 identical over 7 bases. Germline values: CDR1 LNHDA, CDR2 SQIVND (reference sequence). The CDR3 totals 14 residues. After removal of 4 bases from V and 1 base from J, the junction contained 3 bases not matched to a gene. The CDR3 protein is CASSKDRQNTEAFF. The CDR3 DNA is TGTGCCAGTAGTAAGGACAGGCAGAACACTGAAGCTTTCTTT. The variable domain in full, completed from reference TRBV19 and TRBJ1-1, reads DGGITQSPKYLFRKEGQNVTLSCEQNLNHDAMYWYRQDPGQGLRLIYYSQIVNDFQKGDIAEGYSVSREKKESFPLTVTSAQKNPTAFYLCASSKDRQNTEAFFGQGTRLTVV.

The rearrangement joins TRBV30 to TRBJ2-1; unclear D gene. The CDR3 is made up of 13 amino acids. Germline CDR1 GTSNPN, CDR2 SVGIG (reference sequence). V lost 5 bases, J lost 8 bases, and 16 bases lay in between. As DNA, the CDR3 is TGTGCCTGGGGACGAGCAGGAATGGATGAGCAGTTCTTC. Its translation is CAWGRAGMDEQFF.

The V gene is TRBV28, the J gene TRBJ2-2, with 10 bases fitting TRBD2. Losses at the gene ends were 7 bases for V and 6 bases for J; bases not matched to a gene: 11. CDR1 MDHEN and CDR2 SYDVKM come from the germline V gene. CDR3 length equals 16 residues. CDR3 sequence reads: CASILSGTSVPGELFF. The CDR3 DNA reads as TGTGCCAGCATACTCTCCGGGACTAGCGTCCCCGGGGAGCTGTTTTTT. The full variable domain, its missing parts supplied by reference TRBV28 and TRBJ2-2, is DVKVTQSSRYLVKRTGEKVFLECVQDMDHENMFWYRQDPGLGLRLIYFSYDVKMKEKGDIPEGYSVSREKKERFSLILESASTNQTSMYLCASILSGTSVPGELFFGEGSRLTVL.

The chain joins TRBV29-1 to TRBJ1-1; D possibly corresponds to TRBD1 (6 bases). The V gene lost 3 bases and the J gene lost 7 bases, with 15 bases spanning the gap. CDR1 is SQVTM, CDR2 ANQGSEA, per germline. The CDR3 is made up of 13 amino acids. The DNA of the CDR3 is TGCAGCGTTGATGTTTCGGTAGGGGGTGAAGCTTTCTTT. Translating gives CSVDVSVGGEAFF.

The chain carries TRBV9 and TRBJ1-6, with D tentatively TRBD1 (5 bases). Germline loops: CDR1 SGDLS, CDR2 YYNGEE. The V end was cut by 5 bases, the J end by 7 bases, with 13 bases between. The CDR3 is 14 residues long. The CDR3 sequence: CASREPTENSPLHF. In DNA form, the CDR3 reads TGTGCCAGCAGAGAGCCGACAGAAAATTCACCCCTCCACTTT.

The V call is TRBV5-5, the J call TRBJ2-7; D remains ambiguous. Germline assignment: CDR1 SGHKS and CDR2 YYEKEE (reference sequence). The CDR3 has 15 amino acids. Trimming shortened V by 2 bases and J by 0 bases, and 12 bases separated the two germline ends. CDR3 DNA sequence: TGTGCCAGCAGCTTATACCCGGAGAGCTCCTACGAGCAGTACTTC. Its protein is CASSLYPESSYEQYF. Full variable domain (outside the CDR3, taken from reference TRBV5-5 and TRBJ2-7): DAGVTQSPTHLIKTRGQQVTLRCSPISGHKSVSWYQQVLGQGPQFIFQYYEKEERGRGNFPDRFSARQFPNYSSELNVNALLLGDSALYLCASSLYPESSYEQYFGPGTRLTVT.

As DNA, the CDR3 is TGTGCCAGCAGCTTACGGGTAGATCACACTGAAGCTTTCTTT. This encodes CASSLRVDHTEAFF. The chain combines TRBV7-2 with TRBJ1-1; D unclear. CDR3 length: 14 amino acids. The V end was cut by 2 bases, the J end by 3 bases, with 10 bases between. CDR1 and CDR2 from the germline V gene are SGHTA and FQGNSA.

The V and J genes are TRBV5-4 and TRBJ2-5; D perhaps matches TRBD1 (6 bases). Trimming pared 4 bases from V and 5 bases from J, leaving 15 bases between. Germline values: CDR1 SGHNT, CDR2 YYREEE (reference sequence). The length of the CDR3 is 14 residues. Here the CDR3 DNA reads TGTGCCAGCAGCACACAGGGTAGTACGGAGACCCAGTACTTC. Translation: CASSTQGSTETQYF.

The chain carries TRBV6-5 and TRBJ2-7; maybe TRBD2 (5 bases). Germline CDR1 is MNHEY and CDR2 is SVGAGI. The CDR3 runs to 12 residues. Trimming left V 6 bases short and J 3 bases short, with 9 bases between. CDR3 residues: CASSQEGYEQYF. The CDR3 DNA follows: TGTGCCAGCAGCCAAGAGGGCTACGAGCAGTACTTC.

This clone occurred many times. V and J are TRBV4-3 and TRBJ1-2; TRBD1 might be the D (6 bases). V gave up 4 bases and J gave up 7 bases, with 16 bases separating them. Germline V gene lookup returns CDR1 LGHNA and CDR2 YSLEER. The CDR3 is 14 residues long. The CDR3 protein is CASSPAQGSGGYTF. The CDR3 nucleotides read TGCGCCAGCAGCCCTGCCCAGGGGTCGGGTGGCTACACCTTC.

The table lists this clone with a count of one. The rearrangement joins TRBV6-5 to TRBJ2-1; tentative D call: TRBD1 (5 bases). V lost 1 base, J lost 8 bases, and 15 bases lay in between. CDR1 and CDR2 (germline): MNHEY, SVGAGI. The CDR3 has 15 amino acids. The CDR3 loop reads CASSYLGRTHHEQFF. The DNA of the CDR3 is TGTGCCAGCAGTTACTTGGGGCGGACCCACCATGAGCAGTTCTTC.

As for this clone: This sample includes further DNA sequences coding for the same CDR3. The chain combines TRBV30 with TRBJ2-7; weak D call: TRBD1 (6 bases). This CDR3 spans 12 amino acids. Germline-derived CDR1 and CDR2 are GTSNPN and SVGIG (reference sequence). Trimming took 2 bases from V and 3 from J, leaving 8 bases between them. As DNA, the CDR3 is TGTGCCTGGAGTCCACAGGGCTACGAGCAGTACTTC. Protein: CAWSPQGYEQYF.

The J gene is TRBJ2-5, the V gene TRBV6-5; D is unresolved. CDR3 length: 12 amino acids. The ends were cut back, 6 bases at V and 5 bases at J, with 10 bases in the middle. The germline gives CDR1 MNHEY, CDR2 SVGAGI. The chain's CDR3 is CASSQDRETQYF. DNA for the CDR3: TGTGCCAGCAGCCAGGATCGCGAGACCCAGTACTTC.

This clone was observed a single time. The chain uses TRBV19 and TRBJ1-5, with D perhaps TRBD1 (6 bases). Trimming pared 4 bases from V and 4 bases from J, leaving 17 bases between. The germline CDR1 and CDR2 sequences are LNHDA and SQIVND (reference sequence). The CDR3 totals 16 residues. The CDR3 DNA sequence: TGTGCCAGTAGTAGCGAGAGGACAGAAACAAATCAGCCCCAGCATTTT. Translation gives CASSSERTETNQPQHF.

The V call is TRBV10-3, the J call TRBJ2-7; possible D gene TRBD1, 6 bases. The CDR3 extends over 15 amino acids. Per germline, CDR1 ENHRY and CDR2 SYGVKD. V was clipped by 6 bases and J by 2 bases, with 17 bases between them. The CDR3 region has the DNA TGTGCCATCAGATCAGGGGCAGGGAAACCCTACGAGCAGTACTTC. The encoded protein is CAIRSGAGKPYEQYF.

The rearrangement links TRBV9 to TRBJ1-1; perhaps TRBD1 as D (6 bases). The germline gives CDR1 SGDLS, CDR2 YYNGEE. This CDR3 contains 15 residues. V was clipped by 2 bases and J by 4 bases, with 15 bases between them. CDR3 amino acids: CASSVGAGRATEAFF. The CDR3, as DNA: TGTGCCAGCAGCGTGGGGGCCGGGCGGGCCACTGAAGCTTTCTTT.

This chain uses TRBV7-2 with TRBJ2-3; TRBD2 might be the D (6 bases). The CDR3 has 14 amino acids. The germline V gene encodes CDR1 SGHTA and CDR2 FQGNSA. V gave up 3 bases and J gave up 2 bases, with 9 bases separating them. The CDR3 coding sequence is TGTGCCAGCAGCTTCGGGCGGGACACAGATACGCAGTATTTT. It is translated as CASSFGRDTDTQYF.

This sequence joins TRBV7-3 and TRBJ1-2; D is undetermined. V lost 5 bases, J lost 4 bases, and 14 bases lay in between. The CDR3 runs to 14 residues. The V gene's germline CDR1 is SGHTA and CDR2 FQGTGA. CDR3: CASSGGSLVYGYTF. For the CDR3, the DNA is TGTGCCAGCAGCGGCGGTTCACTAGTCTATGGCTACACCTTC.

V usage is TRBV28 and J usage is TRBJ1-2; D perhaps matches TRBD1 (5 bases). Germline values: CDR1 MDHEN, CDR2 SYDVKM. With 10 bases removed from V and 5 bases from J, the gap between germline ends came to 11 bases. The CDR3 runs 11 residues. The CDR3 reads CATTDRYGYTF. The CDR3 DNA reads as TGTGCCACTACAGACAGATATGGCTACACCTTC.

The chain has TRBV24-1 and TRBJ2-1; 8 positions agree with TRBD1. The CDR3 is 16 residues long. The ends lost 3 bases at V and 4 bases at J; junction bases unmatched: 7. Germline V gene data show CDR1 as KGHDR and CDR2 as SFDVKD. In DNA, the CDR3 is TGTGCCACCAGTGATGTAACCGGGACAGGATACAATGAGCAGTTCTTC. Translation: CATSDVTGTGYNEQFF.

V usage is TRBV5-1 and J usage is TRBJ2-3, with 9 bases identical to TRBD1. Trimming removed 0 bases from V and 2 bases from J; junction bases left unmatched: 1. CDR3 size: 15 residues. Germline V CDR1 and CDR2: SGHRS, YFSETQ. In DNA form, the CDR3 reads TGCGCCAGCAGCTTGGGGGACAGGGACACAGATACGCAGTATTTT. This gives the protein CASSLGDRDTDTQYF.

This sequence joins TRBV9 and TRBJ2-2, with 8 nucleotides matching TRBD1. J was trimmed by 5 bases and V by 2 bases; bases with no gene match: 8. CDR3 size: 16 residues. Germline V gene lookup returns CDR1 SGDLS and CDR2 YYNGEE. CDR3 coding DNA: TGTGCCAGCAGCGTCCCCCCAGGGGGCGGTACCGGGGAGCTGTTTTTT. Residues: CASSVPPGGGTGELFF.